These 7 T cell receptor beta chains were all obtained from the same sample, sequenced in a study of Graves' ophthalmopathy and Graves' hyperthyroidism. TCR beta CDR3 amplification used RNA transcripts. Second-round multiplex PCR came after a first-round RT-PCR that employed HTBI primers. TCRdb re-called the multiplex PCR reads through MiXCR, storing one row per CDR3 protein. The sample contains some 360,000 distinct CDR3 sequences, 17% of which appear only once. Sequencing was done on a sample of peripheral blood. All receptors derive from an adult woman with stable Graves' hyperthyroidism.

J is TRBJ2-7 and V is TRBV7-2; 7 positions agree with TRBD1. V lost 5 bases and J lost 6; bases outside the gene matches: 10. Germline V lookup: CDR1 SGHTA, CDR2 FQGNSA. The CDR3 covers 14 residues. CDR3 nucleotide sequence: TGTGCCAGCAGCCTAAGACAGGGCTCGGGCGAGCAGTACTTC. Encoded protein: CASSLRQGSGEQYF. The full variable domain, its missing parts supplied by reference TRBV7-2 and TRBJ2-7, is GAGVSQSPSNKVTEKGKDVELRCDPISGHTALYWYRQSLGQGLEFLIYFQGNSAPDKSGLPSDRFSAERTGGSVSTLTIQRTQQEDSAVYLCASSLRQGSGEQYFGPGTRLTVT.

This clonotype has just a few counts. Compared with germline, one end of the junction differs, possibly owing to a read error. V usage is TRBV6-1 and J usage is TRBJ2-7; D not certain. The CDR3 spans 14 residues. The germline V gene has CDR1 MNHNS and CDR2 SASEGT. This chain's CDR3 is CASSLRLGSDEQYF. The CDR3, as DNA: TGTGCCAGCAGTCTAAGATTGGGCTCCGACGAGCAGTACTTC.

Ten or more counts support this clonotype. The J gene is TRBJ1-2, the V gene TRBV7-2; 8 bases match TRBD1. With V trimmed by 1 base and J by 4 bases, 8 bases remained unmatched. CDR1 and CDR2 (germline): SGHTA, FQGNSA. The CDR3 is made up of 16 amino acids. The CDR3 sequence is CASSLDRWTGSYGYTF. The CDR3 nucleotides are TGTGCCAGCAGCTTAGATAGGTGGACAGGGTCCTATGGCTACACCTTC.

This clonotype was picked up many times. The chain uses TRBV7-6 and TRBJ1-1; TRBD1 agrees at 9 bases. The V gene's germline CDR1 is SGHVS and CDR2 FNYEAQ. CDR3 size: 15 residues. Germline trimming cut 1 base from V and 1 base from J; bases unmatched to any gene: 1. The CDR3, as DNA: TGTGCCAGCAGCTTAGAGGGACAGGGGAACACTGAAGCTTTCTTT. Residues: CASSLEGQGNTEAFF.

This clonotype has at least ten counts. The V call is TRBV6-4, the J call TRBJ2-5; 14 positions agree with TRBD2. The CDR3 length is 15 residues. The germline gives CDR1 MRHNA, CDR2 SNTAGT. The trim removed 5 bases at V and 4 bases at J, leaving 3 bases unmatched. CDR3 sequence: CASSRLAGGGETQYF. Written as DNA, the CDR3 is TGTGCCAGCAGTCGACTAGCGGGAGGGGGAGAGACCCAGTACTTC.

This clonotype was counted ten times or more. CDR3 region: CSARGLVAGTYEQYF. The DNA for the CDR3 is TGCAGTGCTAGAGGTCTGGTAGCGGGGACCTACGAGCAGTACTTC. The chain combines TRBV20-1 with TRBJ2-7, with TRBD2 matching over 8 bases. The CDR3 runs 15 residues. V shed 1 base and J 2 bases; nucleotides not matched to a gene: 7. Germline V CDR1 and CDR2: DFQATT, SNEGSKA (reference sequence).

CDR3 sequence (DNA): TGTGCCAGTAGTATAGGACACAAAGAGACCCAGTACTTC. Translation: CASSIGHKETQYF. The V and J genes are TRBV19 and TRBJ2-5; D unresolved. The V gene's germline CDR1 is LNHDA and CDR2 SQIVND (reference sequence). CDR3 length: 13 amino acids. V was pared by 1 base and J by 3 bases, with 6 bases between.